This T cell receptor (beta chain) was documented in a study of T cell clones after liver transplantation. Study-wide background: Without induction therapy, subjects received standard immunosuppression until 12-24 months post-transplant.

Findings of the study overall: In 5 of 8 subjects, circulating graft-donor-reactive CD4 TCRbeta sequences fell significantly after transplant.

Comment on this clone: Its matching antigen is unknown.

The CDR3 runs to 11 residues. Trimming cost V 7 bases and J 12 bases, with 15 bases left between them. From germline, CDR1 is SNHLY and CDR2 FYNNEI. The protocol was immunoSEQ multiplex PCR, while the TCRdb copy is restricted to in-frame clones and leaves out a portion. Among roughly 100,000 clones, roughly 80% were seen once, and the ten largest hold 2.5% to 3.5%. CD3+CD4+ and CD3+CD8+ cells were FACS-sorted from thawed unstimulated PBMCs. This receptor was identified in a human patient who received a liver transplant. Some T cells may originate from the graft donor. This material consisted of CD4+ T cells from blood, taken around 49 months after liver transplant. The chain recombines TRBV2 with TRBJ1-2; D is perhaps TRBD1 (5 bases). CDR3 coding DNA: TGTGCCAGCACTTCGGGGGGGACTAACACCTTC. This sequence encodes CASTSGGTNTF.